This T cell receptor beta chain was captured in a study of PD-1 blockade in classical Hodgkin lymphoma (dated by TCRdb to 2020 to 2021). The study in broad terms: Nivolumab dosing was 3 mg/kg intravenously every 2 weeks, continuing until either disease progression or unacceptable toxicity. The study used CyTOF and TCR beta sequencing to define a peripheral blood immune signature of response to PD-1 blockade in classical Hodgkin lymphoma.

Genomic DNA was isolated using the Qiagen DNeasy kit from unsorted PBMCs as well as from negatively selected CD4+ and CD8+ fractions. Amplification of TCR beta CDR3 regions was done by immunoSEQ multiplex PCR with primers that anneal to V and J segments. A synthetic immune receptor repertoire was used to minimize amplification bias, and remaining bias was computationally removed after sequencing. Per the original workflow: Repertoire diversity was quantified as the Shannon entropy index using custom Python scripts. Unsorted, CD4+ and CD8+ repertoires were analyzed separately, except in combined analyses where CD4+ and CD8+ sequences were merged in silico. Clonal expansion was defined as at least a 2-fold frequency increase after treatment relative to C1D1, with a pseudocount of 0.5 for undetected baseline clones. Singleton clones were defined as clones with 0 or 1 copy at C1D1, and non-singleton clones were defined as clones with 2 or more copies. Clones expanded in unsorted samples were labelled as CD4+, CD8+ or unknown by matching protein sequences in sorted samples from the same patient. Wilcoxon tests were applied to paired samples to test diversity changes from C1D1 to C4D1. The table comes from immuneACCESS by way of TCRdb, which keeps in-frame sequences with V and J called. Part of the clones is missing from these tables; in studies checked, under half for an unresolved V gene and the rest for unknown reasons. That table supplies the V and J calls and clone size; D and trimming were determined from the DNA. Across this sample there are roughly 97,000 clones, with 80% to 85% seen only once. More than 10% of the sample comes from the top ten.

For CDR1 and CDR2, the germline V gene (reference sequence) lists MNHEY and SMNVEV. Unmatched junction bases come to 2, with V trimmed by 7 bases and J by 5 bases. From the cysteine up to the phenylalanine, the CDR3 has a length of 13 residues. Only the CDR3 DNA is retained, 39 bases long and in frame from the first base. Summary of the overall study and its limitations: Lower diversity was observed in patients in whom nivolumab was started less than 1 year after ASCT, and these patients were excluded from later analyses so that confounding by immune reconstitution would be avoided. The study was restricted to a single clinical trial cohort, and the causes of repertoire differences, possibly disease activity or prior therapy, were left undefined. Trial patients with a complete response had baseline diversity similar to that of newly diagnosed patients, while partial responders and progressors had significantly lower diversity. Baseline TCR diversity was reported as lower in newly diagnosed patients than in healthy donors, and lower still in relapsed/refractory patients. By C4D1, a significant rise was seen in CD4+ TCR diversity but not in CD8+ TCR diversity (p=0.0027 vs p=0.16), and the rise was most apparent among complete responders (p=0.02).

Worth noting for this clone: This receptor's antigen is unknown. Within one base of it there is no much larger clone, and no base qualities were kept.

The sample's time point, from its label and the paper: cycle 1 day 1 (C1D1), immediately before nivolumab initiation. Every trial patient had relapsed after autologous stem cell transplantation, and cohorts A, B and C differed in prior brentuximab vedotin exposure. A total of fewer than 70 patients with relapsed/refractory classical Hodgkin lymphoma made up the trial cohort, and each patient's best overall response was complete response, partial response or progressive disease. In the multi-cohort phase II CheckMate 205 trial, trial patients received single-agent nivolumab. An independent review committee assessed best overall response using the 2007 International Working Group response criteria. Trial PBMCs were collected just before the start of nivolumab (C1D1) and during therapy at cycle 2 day 1 and cycle 4 day 1. Peripheral blood was collected in 8 mL Vacutainer Cell Preparation Tubes, from which PBMCs were isolated by centrifugation and then cryopreserved.

The receptor chain draws on TRBV27 and TRBJ1-5; 10 bases in between match TRBD1. The sample was peripheral blood mononuclear cells (PBMCs), taken at baseline. This sequence was found in a human donor with classical Hodgkin lymphoma. The CDR3 sequence is CASKGTGDQPQHF. The nucleotide sequence reads as follows: TGTGCCAGCAAGGGGACAGGGGATCAGCCCCAGCATTTT.